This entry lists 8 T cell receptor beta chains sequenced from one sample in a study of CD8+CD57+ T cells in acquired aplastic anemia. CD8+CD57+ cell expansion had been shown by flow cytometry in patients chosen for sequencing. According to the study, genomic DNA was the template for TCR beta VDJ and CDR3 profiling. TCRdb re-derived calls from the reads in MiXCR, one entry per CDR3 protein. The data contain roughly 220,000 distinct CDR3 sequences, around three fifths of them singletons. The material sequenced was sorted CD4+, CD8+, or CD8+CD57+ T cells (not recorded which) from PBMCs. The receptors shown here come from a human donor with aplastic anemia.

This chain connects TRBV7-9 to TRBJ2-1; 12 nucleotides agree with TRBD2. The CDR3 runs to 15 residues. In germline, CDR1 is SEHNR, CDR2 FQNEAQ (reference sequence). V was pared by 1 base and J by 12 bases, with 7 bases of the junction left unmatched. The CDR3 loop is CASSLGGLAGRWQFF. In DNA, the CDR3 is TGTGCCAGCAGCTTAGGCGGACTAGCGGGGCGTTGGCAGTTCTTC.

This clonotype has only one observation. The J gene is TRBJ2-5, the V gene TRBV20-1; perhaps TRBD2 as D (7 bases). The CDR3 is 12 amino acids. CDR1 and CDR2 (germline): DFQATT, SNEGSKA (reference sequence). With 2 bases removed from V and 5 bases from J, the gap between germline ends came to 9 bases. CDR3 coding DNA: TGCAGTGCTAGACCGGGGGGCGAGACCCAGTACTTC. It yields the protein CSARPGGETQYF.

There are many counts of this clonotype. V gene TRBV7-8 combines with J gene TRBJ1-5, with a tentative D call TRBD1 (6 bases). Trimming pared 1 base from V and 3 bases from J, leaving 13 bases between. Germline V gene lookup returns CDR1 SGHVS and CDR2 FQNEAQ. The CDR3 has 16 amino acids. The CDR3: CASSLVAGATNQPQHF. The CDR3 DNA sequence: TGTGCCAGCAGCTTAGTTGCAGGGGCCACCAATCAGCCCCAGCATTTT.

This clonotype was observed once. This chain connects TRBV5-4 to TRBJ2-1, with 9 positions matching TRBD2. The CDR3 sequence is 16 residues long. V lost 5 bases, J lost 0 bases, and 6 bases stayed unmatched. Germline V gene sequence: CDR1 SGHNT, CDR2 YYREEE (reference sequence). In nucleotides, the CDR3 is TGTGCCAGCAGGCAACGACTAGCGGACTCCTACAATGAGCAGTTCTTC. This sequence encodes CASRQRLADSYNEQFF.

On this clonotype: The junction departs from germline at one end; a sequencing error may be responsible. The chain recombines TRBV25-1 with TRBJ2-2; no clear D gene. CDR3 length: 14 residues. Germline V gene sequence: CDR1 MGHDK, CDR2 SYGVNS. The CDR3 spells CASSEVANTGELFF. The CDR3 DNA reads TGCGCCAGCAGTGAGGTAGCCAACACCGGGGAGCTGTTTTTT.

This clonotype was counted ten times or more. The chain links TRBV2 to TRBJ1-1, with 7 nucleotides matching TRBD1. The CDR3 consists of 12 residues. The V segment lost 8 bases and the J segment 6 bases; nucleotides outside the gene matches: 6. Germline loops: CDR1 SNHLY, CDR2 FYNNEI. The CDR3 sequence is CASPRQGAEAFF. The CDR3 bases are TGTGCCAGCCCCCGACAGGGCGCTGAAGCTTTCTTT. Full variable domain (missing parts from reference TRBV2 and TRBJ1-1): EPEVTQTPSHQVTQMGQEVILRCVPISNHLYFYWYRQILGQKVEFLVSFYNNEISEKSEIFDDQFSVERPDGSNFTLKIRSTKLEDSAMYFCASPRQGAEAFFGQGTRLTVV.

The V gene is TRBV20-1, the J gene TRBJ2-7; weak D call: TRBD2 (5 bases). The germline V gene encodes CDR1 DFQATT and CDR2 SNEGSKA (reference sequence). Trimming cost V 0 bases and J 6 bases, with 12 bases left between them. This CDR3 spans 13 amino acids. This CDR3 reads CSARELPSSEQYF. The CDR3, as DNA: TGCAGTGCTAGAGAACTTCCTAGCAGCGAGCAGTACTTC.

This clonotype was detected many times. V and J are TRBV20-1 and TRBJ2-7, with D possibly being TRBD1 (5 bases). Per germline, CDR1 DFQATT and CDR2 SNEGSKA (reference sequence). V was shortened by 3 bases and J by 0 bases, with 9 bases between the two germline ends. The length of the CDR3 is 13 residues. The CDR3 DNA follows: TGCAGTGCTAGGTCCGACAGCTCCTACGAGCAGTACTTC. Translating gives CSARSDSSYEQYF.